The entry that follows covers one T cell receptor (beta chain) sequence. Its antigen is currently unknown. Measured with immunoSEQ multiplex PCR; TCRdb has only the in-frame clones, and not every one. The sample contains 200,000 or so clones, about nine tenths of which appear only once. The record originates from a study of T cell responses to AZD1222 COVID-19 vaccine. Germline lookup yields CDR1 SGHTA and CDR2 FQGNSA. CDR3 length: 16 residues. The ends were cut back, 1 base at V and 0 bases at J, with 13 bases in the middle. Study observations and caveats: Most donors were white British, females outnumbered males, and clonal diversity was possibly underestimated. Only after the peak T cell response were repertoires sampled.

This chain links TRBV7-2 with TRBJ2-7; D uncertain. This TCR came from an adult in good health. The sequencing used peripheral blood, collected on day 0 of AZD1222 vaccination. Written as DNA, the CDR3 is TGTGCCAGCAGCTTAGGCCGCGGATTTAGCTCCTACGAGCAGTACTTC. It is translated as CASSLGRGFSSYEQYF.